The 4 T cell receptor beta chains below were found in one sample sequenced in a study of PD-1 blockade in mismatch repair-deficient tumors. Method: immunoSEQ multiplex PCR; TCRdb's copy keeps in-frame clones and lacks some. Of about 66,000 clones in the sample, approximately 82% were seen once. The source material was peripheral blood, sampled 2 weeks after starting pembrolizumab. All receptors come from an adult with mismatch repair-deficient cancer.

The rearrangement uses TRBV6-1 and TRBJ1-1; 8 bases align to TRBD1. V gave up 2 bases and J gave up 4 bases; unmatched junction bases: 6. Germline CDR1 reads MNHNS; CDR2 reads SASEGT. The CDR3 has 15 residues. The CDR3 DNA is TGTGCCAGCAGTGAATGGGCAGGGGGCTTCACTGAAGCTTTCTTT. This gives the protein CASSEWAGGFTEAFF.

This clone was observed once. The chain recombines TRBV4-1 with TRBJ2-5; D is possibly TRBD1 or TRBD2 (5 bases each). CDR3 length: 15 residues. Germline lookup yields CDR1 MGHRA and CDR2 YSYEKL. The V end was cut by 1 base, the J end by 4 bases, with 13 bases between. CDR3 region: CASSQVQGTGETQYF. The CDR3 region has the DNA TGCGCCAGCAGCCAAGTCCAAGGGACGGGAGAGACCCAGTACTTC.

The rearrangement links TRBV9 to TRBJ1-1; D may be TRBD1 (5 bases). The CDR3 is 14 amino acids. Trimming took off 0 bases at V and 4 bases at J, with 10 bases between the two ends. The germline CDR1 and CDR2 sequences are SGDLS and YYNGEE. The CDR3 reads CASSVVGQATEAFF. The CDR3, as DNA: TGTGCCAGCAGCGTAGTGGGGCAGGCCACTGAAGCTTTCTTT.

The rearrangement uses TRBV30 and TRBJ2-1; no firm D call. The CDR3 is 14 residues long. CDR1 is GTSNPN, CDR2 SVGIG, per germline (reference sequence). V lost 8 bases, J lost 0 bases, and 14 bases lay in between. The CDR3, as DNA: TGTGCCCTGGAGTCAAGGAGCTCCTACAATGAGCAGTTCTTC. It is translated as CALESRSSYNEQFF.